What follows are 13 T cell receptor beta chains derived from one specimen sequenced in a study of T-cell reconstitution after alpha-beta-depleted transplantation in children. Unique molecular identifiers tagged the TCRbeta library. A single record per CDR3 protein comes from TCRdb applying MiXCR to the PCR reads. The sample holds roughly 200,000 distinct CDR3 sequences, roughly 15% seen once. This specimen was PBMCs from the stem cell graft donor, taken from the stem cell graft. These TCRs come from a human donor who donated a stem cell graft to a child with acute lymphoblastic leukemia.

This clonotype was recorded at least ten times. The chain carries TRBV29-1 and TRBJ2-7; D not certain. The CDR3 loop spans 12 amino acids. CDR1 is SQVTM, CDR2 ANQGSEA, per germline. Trimming took off 3 bases at V and 5 bases at J, with 11 bases between the two ends. The CDR3 loop is CSVDGSPNEQYF. The CDR3 bases are TGCAGCGTTGATGGGTCCCCGAACGAGCAGTACTTC.

The chain recombines TRBV5-1 with TRBJ2-1; TRBD2 matches at 10 bases. The CDR3 is made up of 16 amino acids. CDR1 and CDR2 (germline): SGHRS, YFSETQ. Germline trimming cut 5 bases from V and 4 bases from J; bases unmatched to any gene: 9. This CDR3 is CASSPLAGAVYNEQFF. In DNA, the CDR3 is TGCGCCAGCAGTCCCCTAGCGGGAGCGGTATACAATGAGCAGTTCTTC.

This clonotype was seen repeatedly, ten times or more. V is TRBV10-1 and J is TRBJ1-2; no reliable D call. CDR1 WNHNN and CDR2 SYGVQD come from the germline V gene (reference sequence). Trimming pared 4 bases from V and 5 bases from J, leaving 8 bases between. The length of the CDR3 is 12 residues. CDR3 sequence: CASSGTGYGYTF. The CDR3 bases are TGCGCCAGCAGTGGGACTGGTTATGGCTACACCTTC.

The sample holds many counts of this clonotype. CDR3 amino acids: CAISESNRDSASYEQYF. DNA for the CDR3: TGTGCCATCAGTGAGTCCAACCGGGACAGCGCCTCCTACGAGCAGTACTTC. The J gene is TRBJ2-7, the V gene TRBV10-3, with 7 bases that match TRBD1. CDR1 is ENHRY, CDR2 SYGVKD, per germline. V lost 0 bases and J lost 0; bases outside the gene matches: 8. The CDR3 sequence is 17 residues long.

Many counts were recorded for this clonotype. The rearrangement links TRBV12-3 or TRBV12-4 to TRBJ1-2; a possible D gene is TRBD1 (5 bases). Deletions cut 5 bases from V and 7 bases from J, with 23 bases between. The CDR3 runs to 16 residues. The CDR3, as DNA: TGTGCCAGCAGTCAACGACAGCTGGGGGGTAGGAGTGGCTACACCTTC. As protein: CASSQRQLGGRSGYTF.

This clonotype occurred once. It may be a read error: a sequence one base away is much more abundant. CDR3 sequence (DNA): TGTGCCAGCAGTTTAGGGCGCAGGGAGGAAGAGCAGTTCTTC. Translation: CASSLGRREEEQFF. The chain has TRBV28 and TRBJ2-1; possibly TRBD2 for D (6 bases). The germline CDR1 and CDR2 sequences are MDHEN and SYDVKM. V was pared by 2 bases and J by 10 bases, with 15 bases between. This CDR3 region has 14 residues.

This clonotype was found many times. The rearrangement uses TRBV11-3 and TRBJ2-7, with D possibly being TRBD2 (6 bases). With 3 bases removed from V and 5 bases from J, the gap between germline ends came to 11 bases. The length of the CDR3 is 13 residues. Germline CDR1 reads SGHNT; CDR2 reads YENEEA. CDR3 DNA: TGTGCCAGCAGCTTCGGGGGAGAAAACGAGCAGTACTTC. Translation gives CASSFGGENEQYF.

This clonotype was observed at least ten times. The chain uses TRBV10-3 and TRBJ2-7; 8 bases are a match to TRBD2. Germline V CDR1 and CDR2: ENHRY, SYGVKD. There are 14 residues in the CDR3. The junction had 9 bases not matched to a gene; V was cut back by 6 bases and J by 5 bases. CDR3 sequence reads: CAIRTSGSADEQYF. The CDR3 DNA is TGTGCCATCAGAACTAGCGGATCTGCTGACGAGCAGTACTTC.

The chain is built from TRBV5-1 and TRBJ2-7; TRBD2 agrees at 12 bases. The CDR3 has 18 residues. The V segment lost 0 bases and the J segment 6 bases; nucleotides outside the gene matches: 13. The germline V gene has CDR1 SGHRS and CDR2 YFSETQ. The CDR3 here is CASSLEGLAGPTRGEQYF. The CDR3 nucleotides are TGCGCCAGCAGCTTGGAGGGACTAGCGGGCCCAACTCGGGGCGAGCAGTACTTC.

This clonotype was counted at least ten times. This chain joins TRBV4-2 and TRBJ1-6, with D possibly being TRBD1 (5 bases). Trimming shortened V by 4 bases and J by 9 bases, and 28 bases separated the two germline ends. This CDR3 region has 19 residues. The germline gives CDR1 LGHNA, CDR2 YNFKEQ. The CDR3 nucleotides read TGTGCCAGCAGCCCTAATAGGGGCAAAAGGGGCGCGAATCGTTCACCCCTCCACTTT. This sequence encodes CASSPNRGKRGANRSPLHF.

This clonotype occurred a few times. V and J are TRBV6-6 and TRBJ2-1; unclear D gene. V shed 2 bases and J shed 4 bases, with 3 bases lying between them. Germline V CDR1 and CDR2: MNHNY, SVGAGI (reference sequence). This CDR3 region has 12 residues. The CDR3: CASSYGYNEQFF. DNA of the CDR3: TGTGCCAGCAGTTACGGGTACAATGAGCAGTTCTTC.

There are many counts of this clonotype. The CDR3 here is CSVLQGGNTEAFF. CDR3 nucleotides: TGCAGTGTTCTCCAGGGTGGGAACACTGAAGCTTTCTTT. V and J are TRBV20-1 and TRBJ1-1, with a weak D call TRBD1 (5 bases). This CDR3 is 13 amino acids long. In germline, CDR1 is DFQATT, CDR2 SNEGSKA (reference sequence). The ends were cut back, 7 bases at V and 1 base at J, with 13 bases in the middle.

CDR3 sequence: CASSQAGDRGEQFF. CDR3 nucleotide sequence: TGTGCCAGCAGCCAAGCGGGAGATAGGGGTGAGCAGTTCTTC. The chain is built from TRBV4-2 and TRBJ2-1, with D tentatively TRBD2 (6 bases). V dropped 1 base and J dropped 9 bases, with 13 bases sitting between them. This CDR3 region has 14 residues. The germline gives CDR1 LGHNA, CDR2 YNFKEQ.